Listed below are T cell receptor beta chains from one sample, sequenced in a study of blood T cell repertoires in COVID-19. Data came from immunoSEQ multiplex PCR; TCRdb stores just in-frame clones and leaves some out. This sample has 80,000 to 100,000 clones, with over 65% found just once. Sequenced sample: peripheral blood. The receptors shown here come from an older man with COVID-19, enrolled during active disease. The CDR3 runs from the conserved cysteine through the conserved F or W. The D gene is left open where the match is weak.

>TRBJ1-6|TRBV23-1|.
CASTRQGLNSPLHF
TGCGCCAGCACCCGCCAGGGTCTAAATTCACCCCTCCACTTT
>TRBJ2-7|TRBV29-1|TRBD2
CSAGLAGVGEQYF
TGCAGCGCCGGACTAGCGGGAGTAGGAGAGCAGTACTTC
>TRBJ2-7|TRBV10-3|TRBD2
CAISGGRLAGNYEQYF
TGTGCCATCAGTGGGGGAAGACTAGCGGGCAACTACGAGCAGTACTTC
>TRBJ1-1|TRBV5-1|TRBD1
CASSGGQYSNTEAFF
TGCGCCAGCAGCGGGGGACAGTACTCGAACACTGAAGCTTTCTTT
>TRBJ1-4|TRBV9|TRBD1
CASSGGQAINEKLFF
TGTGCCAGCAGCGGCGGACAGGCGATCAATGAAAAACTGTTTTTT
>TRBJ2-4|TRBV18|.
CASSLPGLPNIQYF
TGTGCCAGCTCACTCCCGGGACTCCCAAACATTCAGTACTTC
>TRBJ1-2|TRBV3-1/TRBV3-2|.
CASSPDSNYGYTF
TGTGCCAGCAGCCCGGACAGTAACTATGGCTACACCTTC
>TRBJ1-5|TRBV28|.
CASRRGGQPQHF
TGTGCCAGCAGGCGGGGGGGACAGCCCCAGCATTTT
>TRBJ2-1|TRBV28|TRBD1
CASSPWGRGLGEQFF
TGTGCCAGCAGTCCCTGGGGCAGGGGGCTGGGTGAGCAGTTCTTC
>TRBJ2-7|TRBV27|.
CASSLDTHPSSYEQYF
TGTGCCAGCAGTTTAGACACCCACCCATCCTCCTACGAGCAGTACTTC